These 32 T cell receptor beta chains were all obtained from the same sample, sequenced in a study of CXCR3-negative and CXCR3-positive naive CD8 T cells. All TRB cDNA libraries came from 5' RACE performed with UMI labels. From its re-call of the 5' RACE reads, TCRdb lists each CDR3 protein once, without DNA. This specimen shows some 150,000 distinct CDR3 sequences; the ten leading clones hold around 0.41%. Study-wide results and caveats: TRB CDR3s of CXCR3-positive naive cells were more hydrophobic than those of CXCR3-negative naive cells.

Which antigens these TCRs recognize remains unknown. Sequencing was performed on naive CXCR3+ CD8+ T cells from blood. The subset: CD45RO-CCR7+CD27+CD95- naive CD8+ T cells expressing CXCR3 (TNR3+). The receptors were gathered from a human donor in good health. Some clones in this sample may be carry-over from other donors' samples.

This chain joins TRBV2 and TRBJ2-7; lacking DNA, the TRBD1 call made by TCRdb goes unchecked. The V gene's germline CDR1 is SNHLY and CDR2 FYNNEI. The CDR3 runs to 15 residues. CDR3: CASSEGQGYSYEQYF.

This CDR3 reads CASSSLTGVGSPLHF. The genes are TRBV7-9 and TRBJ1-6; TCRdb returns TRBD1, unconfirmable since there is no DNA. The germline CDR1 and CDR2 sequences are SEHNR and FQNEAQ (reference sequence). CDR3 length: 15 amino acids.

The V gene is TRBV27, the J gene TRBJ2-1; TCRdb lists TRBD2, though no DNA is available to test this call. This CDR3 is built from 15 residues. The germline V gene encodes CDR1 MNHEY and CDR2 SMNVEV (reference sequence). CDR3 sequence: CASIPAGSRNNEQFF.

The chain is built from TRBV7-8 and TRBJ2-7; TCRdb outputs TRBD1, but without DNA this stays unchecked. The CDR3 covers 13 residues. The germline V gene encodes CDR1 SGHVS and CDR2 FQNEAQ. The CDR3 protein is CASSLPPWYEQYF.

This chain connects TRBV28 to TRBJ2-1; the TCRdb call, TRBD2, lacks DNA for checking. Germline V gene lookup returns CDR1 MDHEN and CDR2 SYDVKM. The CDR3 loop spans 15 amino acids. CDR3 region: CASSQAGGAGDEQFF.

The chain recombines TRBV7-6 with TRBJ2-7; absent DNA, TCRdb's TRBD2 call cannot be checked. The germline CDR1 and CDR2 sequences are SGHVS and FNYEAQ. There are 13 residues in the CDR3. CDR3 sequence: CASSGASGYEQYF.

The chain recombines TRBV29-1 with TRBJ1-4; TCRdb's D call, TRBD1, is unchecked because there is no DNA. Per the germline V gene, CDR1 is SQVTM and CDR2 is ANQGSEA. CDR3 length: 15 amino acids. CDR3: CSVAGLTDPNEKLFF.

V gene TRBV9 combines with J gene TRBJ2-7; TCRdb's D gene call, TRBD2, goes unchecked for lack of DNA. This CDR3 region has 16 residues. The germline gives CDR1 SGDLS, CDR2 YYNGEE. The CDR3 sequence is CTSSVEGTSIAYEQYF.

The chain employs TRBV7-9 and TRBJ2-7; the D call of TRBD2 rests on TCRdb alone, since no DNA is present to check it. This CDR3 spans 16 amino acids. The germline CDR1 and CDR2 sequences are SEHNR and FQNEAQ (reference sequence). The CDR3 here is CASSPLTSGGFYEQYF.

The CDR3 reads CSVVLTTKAYEQYF. The J gene is TRBJ2-7, the V gene TRBV29-1. The CDR3 sequence is 14 residues long. Germline assignment: CDR1 SQVTM and CDR2 ANQGSEA.

The chain links TRBV7-3 to TRBJ2-1; lacking DNA, the TRBD1 call made by TCRdb goes unchecked. Germline CDR1 is SGHTA and CDR2 is FQGTGA. This CDR3 has 15 amino acids. Here the CDR3 reads CASSEGVFGIYEQFF. Full variable domain (rest looked up from reference TRBV7-3 and TRBJ2-1): GAGVSQTPSNKVTEKGKYVELRCDPISGHTALYWYRQSLGQGPEFLIYFQGTGAADDSGLPNDRFFAVRPEGSVSTLKIQRTERGDSAVYLCASSEGVFGIYEQFFGPGTRLTVL.

V and J are TRBV28 and TRBJ1-4; absent DNA, TCRdb's TRBD1 call cannot be checked. The CDR3 has 16 amino acids. Per the germline V gene, CDR1 is MDHEN and CDR2 is SYDVKM. Here the CDR3 reads CASSRPWRTGPEKLFF. The variable domain in full, with the rest retrieved from reference TRBV28 and TRBJ1-4, is DVKVTQSSRYLVKRTGEKVFLECVQDMDHENMFWYRQDPGLGLRLIYFSYDVKMKEKGDIPEGYSVSREKKERFSLILESASTNQTSMYLCASSRPWRTGPEKLFFGSGTQLSVL.

J is TRBJ2-3 and V is TRBV13; TCRdb's D call of TRBD1 is untestable without DNA. Germline CDR1 is PRHDT and CDR2 is FYEKMQ (reference sequence). The CDR3 loop spans 17 amino acids. This CDR3 reads CASSSATVGSSTDTQYF. Filled out from reference TRBV13 and TRBJ2-3, the complete variable domain reads AAGVIQSPRHLIKEKRETATLKCYPIPRHDTVYWYQQGPGQDPQFLISFYEKMQSDKGSIPDRFSAQQFSDYHSELNMSSLELGDSALYFCASSSATVGSSTDTQYFGPGTRLTVL.

This chain joins TRBV28 and TRBJ1-2. Germline CDR1 is MDHEN and CDR2 is SYDVKM. The CDR3 is 15 amino acids. Here the CDR3 reads CASSRPQEAPYGYTF.

J is TRBJ1-2 and V is TRBV4-3. The CDR3 covers 15 residues. Germline CDR1 is LGHNA and CDR2 is YSLEER. The CDR3 sequence is CASSQDLDGLYGYTF.

The V call is TRBV28, the J call TRBJ2-7; without DNA, the TCRdb call of TRBD2 cannot be checked. The CDR3 has 16 residues. Germline CDR1 and CDR2: MDHEN and SYDVKM. The chain's CDR3 is CASSPLREGLLYEQYF.

The chain recombines TRBV6-1 with TRBJ1-1; TCRdb picks TRBD1, but there is no DNA to check that call. The CDR3 covers 13 residues. Germline V CDR1 and CDR2: MNHNS, SASEGT. CDR3 residues: CARGEQMNTEAFF.

The V gene is TRBV28, the J gene TRBJ1-2; TCRdb indicates TRBD1, and absent DNA this call remains unverified. The CDR3 extends over 14 amino acids. Germline CDR1 is MDHEN and CDR2 is SYDVKM. CDR3 loop: CASSLGTANYGYTF.

The chain recombines TRBV7-2 with TRBJ2-7. There are 15 residues in the CDR3. Germline lookup yields CDR1 SGHTA and CDR2 FQGNSA. The CDR3 region is CASSLYLGSSYEQYF.

The V gene is TRBV19, the J gene TRBJ2-1; TCRdb proposes TRBD1, but this gene call is untestable without DNA. CDR3 length equals 14 residues. Germline-derived CDR1 and CDR2 are LNHDA and SQIVND (reference sequence). The CDR3 here is CASSIGGGNNEQLF.

This sequence joins TRBV10-1 and TRBJ1-6. This CDR3 is 15 amino acids long. Germline V gene sequence: CDR1 WNHNN, CDR2 SYGVQD (reference sequence). This CDR3 is CASSESSGEDSPLHF.

The V call is TRBV2, the J call TRBJ2-3; TCRdb names TRBD1, which stays unverified in the absence of DNA. CDR1 and CDR2 (germline): SNHLY, FYNNEI. The CDR3 runs 13 residues. CDR3 sequence reads: CAGRGADTDTQYF.

V gene TRBV19 combines with J gene TRBJ2-7; TCRdb outputs TRBD1, but without DNA this stays unchecked. CDR1 LNHDA and CDR2 SQIVND come from the germline V gene (reference sequence). CDR3 size: 14 residues. The CDR3 sequence: CASIAPGQPYEQYF.

This chain uses TRBV5-1 with TRBJ2-3. The CDR3 contains 17 residues. In germline, CDR1 is SGHRS, CDR2 YFSETQ. The CDR3 here is CASSLAIIPTSTDTQYF.

V gene TRBV27 combines with J gene TRBJ2-7; the TCRdb call, TRBD1, lacks DNA for checking. The germline CDR1 and CDR2 sequences are MNHEY and SMNVEV (reference sequence). There are 14 residues in the CDR3. The CDR3 spells CASSWGTGSYEQYF.

The chain uses TRBV27 and TRBJ1-2. Germline V gene data show CDR1 as MNHEY and CDR2 as SMNVEV (reference sequence). CDR3 size: 14 residues. Here the CDR3 reads CASSFVGTYYGYTF.

This chain links TRBV12-3 or TRBV12-4 with TRBJ2-1. This CDR3 is built from 15 residues. The CDR3 sequence is CASSQVSNYYNEQFF.

The chain recombines TRBV20-1 with TRBJ2-2; checking the TCRdb D call of TRBD1 is not possible without DNA. The CDR3 has 17 residues. CDR1 and CDR2 (germline): DFQATT, SNEGSKA (reference sequence). The CDR3 region is CSARSRGDYENTGELFF.

The rearrangement links TRBV5-1 to TRBJ2-7; TCRdb lists TRBD2, though no DNA is available to test this call. The CDR3 is made up of 15 amino acids. From germline, CDR1 is SGHRS and CDR2 YFSETQ. CDR3 in amino acids: CASSFKAGTSGEQYF.

The V call is TRBV14, the J call TRBJ1-1; absent DNA, TCRdb's TRBD1 call cannot be checked. This CDR3 is 15 amino acids long. CDR1 is SGHDN and CDR2 is FVKESK in the germline V gene. CDR3 protein: CASSQDEGEIAEAFF.

V is TRBV25-1 and J is TRBJ2-1. Per the germline V gene, CDR1 is MGHDK and CDR2 is SYGVNS. The CDR3 consists of 12 residues. The CDR3 spells CASSEYFNEQFF.

The genes are TRBV28 and TRBJ1-1; the TCRdb D gene call, TRBD1, has no DNA to confirm it. Germline V CDR1 and CDR2: MDHEN, SYDVKM. There are 13 residues in the CDR3. The CDR3 is CASSLSGGREAFF.